This is a list of T cell receptor beta chains from one sample in a study of cytomegalovirus exposure and HLA in healthy donors. Repertoires were generated with immunoSEQ multiplex PCR, while TCRdb's copy carries only in-frame clones and drops some. Altogether tens of thousands of clones are present, around 74% being singletons, with the ten largest covering about 7.1%. Sequenced sample: PBMCs. These receptor sequences come from a woman younger than 45 in good health and CMV-seropositive. Each CDR3 is given with its conserved first and last residue. A D gene is named only where the DNA matches it firmly. Clone size is stated in some rows and not others, as once, few, many or a class when expanded.

clone_size j_call d_call v_call cdr3_nt cdr3_aa
- TRBJ1-1 TRBD1 TRBV5-4 TGTGCCAGCAGCTTAACAGGGGGCGCCATGGCTGAAGCTTTCTTT CASSLTGGAMAEAFF
few TRBJ1-4 - TRBV7-8 TGTGCCAGCAGCTTGAGGACAACAACTAATGAAAAACTGTTTTTT CASSLRTTTNEKLFF
- TRBJ2-1 - TRBV5-4 TGTGCCAGCAGGCGCGAGAGCTCCTACAATGAGCAGTTCTTC CASRRESSYNEQFF
many TRBJ1-2 TRBD1 TRBV7-8 TGTGCCAGCAGCTCCCCCGGGACAGGGAACTATGGCTACACCTTC CASSSPGTGNYGYTF
- TRBJ2-7 - TRBV7-2 TGTGCCAGCAGCTACGCGGGGGCCGGTATCTACGAGCAGTACTTC CASSYAGAGIYEQYF
once TRBJ2-7 - TRBV2 TGTGCCAGCAGTGAAACTAGGGATTACCTCGACGAGCAGTACTTC CASSETRDYLDEQYF
few TRBJ2-2 TRBD1 TRBV7-8 TGTGCCAGCAGTTCCCGGGACAGGGCCTCCGGGGAGCTGTTTTTT CASSSRDRASGELFF
- TRBJ2-1 - TRBV5-4 TGTGCCAGCAGCTTAGAACTAGTCCGGAAGAATGAGCAGTTCTTC CASSLELVRKNEQFF
- TRBJ2-1 TRBD1 TRBV7-3 TGTGCCAGCAGCTCGACAGGGCAGAGCTCCTACAATGAGCAGTTCTTC CASSSTGQSSYNEQFF
- TRBJ1-1 - TRBV5-5 TGTGCCAGCAGCTTGGGTGGCAACACTGAAGCTTTCTTT CASSLGGNTEAFF
few TRBJ2-1 TRBD2 TRBV5-4 TGTGCCAGCAGCTTGGAACTAGCGGACAATGAGCAGTTCTTC CASSLELADNEQFF
- TRBJ1-4 - TRBV5-6 TGTGCCAGCAGCTTGAGGGGGGGGGACGAAAAACTGTTTTTT CASSLRGGDEKLFF
- TRBJ1-2 - TRBV28 TGTGCCAGCACCTCAGGAACATATGGCTACACCTTC CASTSGTYGYTF
- TRBJ2-7 - TRBV28 TGTGCCAGCAGTCCCCAGGACATTTGGGAGCAGTACTTC CASSPQDIWEQYF
- TRBJ2-1 TRBD1 TRBV7-6 TGTGCCAGCAGCCAACGGACAGGGCCCAATGAGCAGTTCTTC CASSQRTGPNEQFF
- TRBJ2-2 TRBD1 TRBV19 TGTGCCAGTAGTCCCTTCGGGACAGGGGGCCCCGGGGAGCTGTTTTTT CASSPFGTGGPGELFF
- TRBJ2-5 TRBD1 TRBV4-3 TGCGCCAGCAGCCCGGGACAGGGGGGAGAGACCCAGTACTTC CASSPGQGGETQYF
- TRBJ2-3 TRBD2 TRBV18 TGTGCCAGCTCACTGGGACTAGCGGGAGGGTTCGCCTCCACAGATACGCAGTATTTT CASSLGLAGGFASTDTQYF
- TRBJ2-7 - TRBV28 TGTGCCAGCAGTTTAACAGGGCGGTCCTACGAGCAGTACTTC CASSLTGRSYEQYF
- TRBJ1-2 - TRBV4-1 TGCGCCAGCAGCCAAGAATCAGGGTCGGGCTACACCTTC CASSQESGSGYTF
once TRBJ2-1 TRBD2 TRBV4-3 TGCGCCAGCAGTCATCTAGCGGGAGGGGGCAATGAGCAGTTCTTC CASSHLAGGGNEQFF
- TRBJ2-7 TRBD2 TRBV29-1 TGCAGCGCCCCGGGGACTAGCGGAACCTACGAGCAGTACTTC CSAPGTSGTYEQYF
- TRBJ2-5 - TRBV4-2 TGTGCCAGCAGCCTTCACACAGGTATACATCAAGAGATGGCCCAGTACTTC CASSLHTGIHQEMAQYF
- TRBJ2-7 - TRBV4-3 TGCGCCAGCAGCCTGGCCGGGACATCCTACGAGCAGTACTTC CASSLAGTSYEQYF